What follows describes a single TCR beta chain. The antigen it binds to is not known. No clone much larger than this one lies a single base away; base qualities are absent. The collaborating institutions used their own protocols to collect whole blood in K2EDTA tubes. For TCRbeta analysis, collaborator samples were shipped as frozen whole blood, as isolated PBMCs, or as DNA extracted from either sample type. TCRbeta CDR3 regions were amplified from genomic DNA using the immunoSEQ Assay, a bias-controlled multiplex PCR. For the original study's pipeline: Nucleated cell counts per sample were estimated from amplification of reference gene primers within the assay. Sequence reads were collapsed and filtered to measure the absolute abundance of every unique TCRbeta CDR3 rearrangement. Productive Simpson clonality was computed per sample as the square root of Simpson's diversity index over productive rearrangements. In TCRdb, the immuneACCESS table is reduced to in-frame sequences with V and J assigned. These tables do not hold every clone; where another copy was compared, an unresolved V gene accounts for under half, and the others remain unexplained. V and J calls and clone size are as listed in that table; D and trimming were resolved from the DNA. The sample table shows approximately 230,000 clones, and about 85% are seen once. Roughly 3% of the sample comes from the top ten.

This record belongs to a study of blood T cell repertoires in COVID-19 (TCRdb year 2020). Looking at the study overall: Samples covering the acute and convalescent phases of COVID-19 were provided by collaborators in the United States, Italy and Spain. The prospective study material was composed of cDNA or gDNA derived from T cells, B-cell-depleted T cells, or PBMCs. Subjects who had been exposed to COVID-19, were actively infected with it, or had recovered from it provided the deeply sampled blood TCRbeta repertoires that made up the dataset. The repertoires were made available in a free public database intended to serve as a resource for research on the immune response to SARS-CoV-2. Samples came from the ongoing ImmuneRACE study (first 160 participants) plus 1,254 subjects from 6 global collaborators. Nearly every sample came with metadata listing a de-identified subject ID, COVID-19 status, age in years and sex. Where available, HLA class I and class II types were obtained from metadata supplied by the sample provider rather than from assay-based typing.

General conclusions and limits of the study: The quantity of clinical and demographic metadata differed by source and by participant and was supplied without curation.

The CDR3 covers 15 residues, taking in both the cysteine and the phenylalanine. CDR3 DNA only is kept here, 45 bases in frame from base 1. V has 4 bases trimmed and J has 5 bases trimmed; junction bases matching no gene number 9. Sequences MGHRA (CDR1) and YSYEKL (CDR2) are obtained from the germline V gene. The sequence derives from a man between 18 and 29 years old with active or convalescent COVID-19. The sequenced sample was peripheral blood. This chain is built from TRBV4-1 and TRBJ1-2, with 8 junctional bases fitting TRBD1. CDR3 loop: CASSLEGQATYGYTF. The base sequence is TGCGCCAGCAGCCTCGAGGGACAGGCGACTTATGGCTACACCTTC.